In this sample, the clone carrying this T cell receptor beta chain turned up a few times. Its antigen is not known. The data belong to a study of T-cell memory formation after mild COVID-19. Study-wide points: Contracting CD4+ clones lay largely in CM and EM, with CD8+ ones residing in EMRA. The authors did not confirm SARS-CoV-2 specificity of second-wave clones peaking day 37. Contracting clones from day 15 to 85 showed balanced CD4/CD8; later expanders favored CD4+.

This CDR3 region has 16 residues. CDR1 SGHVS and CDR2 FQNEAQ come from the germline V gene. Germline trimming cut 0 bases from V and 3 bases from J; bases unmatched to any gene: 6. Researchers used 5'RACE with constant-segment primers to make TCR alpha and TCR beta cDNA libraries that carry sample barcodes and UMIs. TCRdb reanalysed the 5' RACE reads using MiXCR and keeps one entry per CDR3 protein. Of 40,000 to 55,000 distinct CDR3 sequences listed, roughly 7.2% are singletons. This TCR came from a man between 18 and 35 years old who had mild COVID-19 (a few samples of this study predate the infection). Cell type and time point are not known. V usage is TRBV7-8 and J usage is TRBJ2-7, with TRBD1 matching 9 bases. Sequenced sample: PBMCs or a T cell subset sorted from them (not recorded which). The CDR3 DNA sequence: TGTGCCAGCAGCTTAGCGCTGGAGACAGGGGGCTACGAGCAGTACTTC. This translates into CASSLALETGGYEQYF.